This T cell receptor beta chain was recorded in a study of cytomegalovirus exposure and HLA in healthy donors. Study-wide results and caveats: Three of the chains that were CMV-associated were confirmed in vitro to be specific for CMV antigens. In a later analysis, V- and J-gene trimming of beta chains associated with a DCLRE1C missense variant, replicated independently. Previous analysis showed most TCR beta V segments were productive about 87% or about 30% of the time.

On this clone: What it binds is not known.

13 Jbeta primers and 60 Vbeta primers were used for the PCR. Clones were sequenced by immunoSEQ multiplex PCR, and TCRdb holds only the in-frame ones, with some missing. In the table there are over 85,000 clones, approximately 7.6% of which are singletons. The CDR3 extends over 14 amino acids. Germline V gene lookup returns CDR1 KGHSH and CDR2 LQKENI. V was trimmed by 5 bases and J by 8 bases, leaving 15 bases between them. Donors in the study were healthy people who gave bone marrow. Material: PBMCs. This rearrangement joins TRBV18 to TRBJ2-2, with D perhaps TRBD1 (5 bases). This sequence originates from a man aged 50-60 years in good health and CMV-seronegative. The CDR3 region has the DNA TGTGCCAGCTCAGGGGCTGCCAATGGAGGGGAGCTGTTTTTT. It is translated as CASSGAANGGELFF.